Listed below are T cell receptor beta chains from one sample, sequenced in a study of long-term antiretroviral therapy in people with HIV. TCRdb keeps only in-frame clones here, not all; method: immunoSEQ multiplex PCR. The table records 16,000 or so clones, 70% to 90% of them present only once. This specimen was unsorted PBMCs, taken 0.5 years after starting antiretroviral therapy. These receptors were obtained from a woman in her 40s with HIV. CDR3s leave out the opening cysteine and the closing phenylalanine or tryptophan. The D gene is left open where the match is weak.

v_gene	d_gene	j_gene	CDR3aa
TRBV2	-	TRBJ2-7	ASSEGRGSYEQY
TRBV7-9	TRBD2	TRBJ2-1	ASNPPGLAGGGARGEQF
TRBV7-9	-	TRBJ2-7	ASSFWAGGGDEQY
TRBV5-1	-	TRBJ1-2	ASSAGTTYGYT
TRBV27	TRBD2	TRBJ2-2	ASTGGLAGLNTGELF
TRBV27	-	TRBJ2-1	ASRYDYLSYNEQF
TRBV27	-	TRBJ1-1	ASSPLRSNTEAF
TRBV9	-	TRBJ2-2	ASSSRDINTGELF
TRBV4-1	-	TRBJ1-4	ASSRDSGVNEKLF
TRBV7-9	TRBD1	TRBJ2-1	ASSLIWTGANEQF
TRBV6-5	-	TRBJ1-1	ASSYTFRDTEAF
TRBV14	-	TRBJ2-1	ASSVDNEQF
TRBV19	-	TRBJ1-1	ASSSPTRGVTEAF
TRBV6-4	-	TRBJ1-1	ASSDSGTGGPEAF
TRBV5-1	TRBD2	TRBJ2-1	ASSLGGLAGDNEQF
TRBV6-6	-	TRBJ2-7	ASRGGRNYEQY
TRBV7-2	-	TRBJ2-7	ASSTGLGQY
TRBV7-9	TRBD1	TRBJ1-2	ASSRTGSYGYT
TRBV2	-	TRBJ1-4	ASRQEEKLF
TRBV20-1	-	TRBJ2-7	SATPYEQY
TRBV6-1	-	TRBJ2-1	ASSEAGSRSEF
TRBV27	TRBD1	TRBJ2-7	ASSFYKTGLNSYEQY
TRBV9	-	TRBJ2-4	ASSVRLGPSDIQY
TRBV6-6	-	TRBJ2-3	ASRRGGDTDTQY
TRBV6-6	TRBD2	TRBJ2-7	ASTPGGTYEQY
TRBV12-5	-	TRBJ2-2	ASGLNRNTGELF
TRBV27	-	TRBJ2-7	ASSWDRSYEQY
TRBV5-1	TRBD1	TRBJ1-4	ASSLDGGTGEEKLF
TRBV5-1	-	TRBJ2-1	ASSGPTGFPPYNEQF